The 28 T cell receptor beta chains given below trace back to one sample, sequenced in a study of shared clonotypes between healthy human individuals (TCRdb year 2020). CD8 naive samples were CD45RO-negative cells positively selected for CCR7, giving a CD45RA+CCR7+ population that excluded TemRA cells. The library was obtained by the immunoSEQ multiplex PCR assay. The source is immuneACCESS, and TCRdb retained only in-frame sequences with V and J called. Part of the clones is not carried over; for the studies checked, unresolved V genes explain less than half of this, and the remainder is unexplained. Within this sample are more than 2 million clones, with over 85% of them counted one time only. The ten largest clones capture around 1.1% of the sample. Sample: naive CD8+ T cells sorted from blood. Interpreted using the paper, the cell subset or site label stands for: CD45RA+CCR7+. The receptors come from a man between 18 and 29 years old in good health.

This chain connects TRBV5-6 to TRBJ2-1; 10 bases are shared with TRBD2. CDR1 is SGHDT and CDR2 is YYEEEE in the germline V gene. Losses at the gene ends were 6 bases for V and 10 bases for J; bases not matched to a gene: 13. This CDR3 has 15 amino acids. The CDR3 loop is CASTAVTSGTLEQFF. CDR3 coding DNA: TGTGCCAGCACTGCTGTTACTAGCGGGACCCTGGAGCAGTTCTTC. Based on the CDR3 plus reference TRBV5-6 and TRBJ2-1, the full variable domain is DAGVTQSPTHLIKTRGQQVTLRCSPKSGHDTVSWYQQALGQGPQFIFQYYEEEERQRGNFPDRFSGHQFPNYSSELNVNALLLGDSALYLCASTAVTSGTLEQFFGPGTRLTVL.

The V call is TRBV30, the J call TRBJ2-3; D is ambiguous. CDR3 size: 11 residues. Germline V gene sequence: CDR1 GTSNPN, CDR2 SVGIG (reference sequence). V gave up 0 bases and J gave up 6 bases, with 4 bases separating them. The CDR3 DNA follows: TGTGCCTGGAGTGTAGACGATACGCAGTATTTT. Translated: CAWSVDDTQYF.

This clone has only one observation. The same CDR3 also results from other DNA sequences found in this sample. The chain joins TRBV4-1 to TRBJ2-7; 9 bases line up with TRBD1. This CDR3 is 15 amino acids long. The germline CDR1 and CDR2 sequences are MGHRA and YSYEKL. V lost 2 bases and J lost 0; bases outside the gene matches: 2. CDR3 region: CASSQKGQGSYEQYF. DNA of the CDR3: TGCGCCAGCAGCCAAAAGGGACAGGGCTCCTACGAGCAGTACTTC.

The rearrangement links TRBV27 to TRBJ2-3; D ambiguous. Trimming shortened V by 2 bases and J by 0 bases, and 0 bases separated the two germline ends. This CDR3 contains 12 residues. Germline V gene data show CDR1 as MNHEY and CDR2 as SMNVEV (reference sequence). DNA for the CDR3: TGTGCCAGCAGTTTAAGCACAGATACGCAGTATTTT. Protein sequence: CASSLSTDTQYF.

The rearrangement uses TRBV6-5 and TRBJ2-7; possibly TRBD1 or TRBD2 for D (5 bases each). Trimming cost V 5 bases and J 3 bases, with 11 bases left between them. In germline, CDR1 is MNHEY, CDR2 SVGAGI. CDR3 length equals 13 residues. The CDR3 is CASSGGPFYEQYF. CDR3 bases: TGTGCCAGCAGTGGGGGACCCTTCTACGAGCAGTACTTC.

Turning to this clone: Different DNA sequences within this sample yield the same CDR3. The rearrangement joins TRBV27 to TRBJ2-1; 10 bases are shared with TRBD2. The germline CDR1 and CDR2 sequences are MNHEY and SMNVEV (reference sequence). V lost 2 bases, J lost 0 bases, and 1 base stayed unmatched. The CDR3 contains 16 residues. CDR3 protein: CASSLASGSSYNEQFF. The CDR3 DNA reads TGTGCCAGCAGTTTAGCTAGCGGGAGCTCCTACAATGAGCAGTTCTTC.

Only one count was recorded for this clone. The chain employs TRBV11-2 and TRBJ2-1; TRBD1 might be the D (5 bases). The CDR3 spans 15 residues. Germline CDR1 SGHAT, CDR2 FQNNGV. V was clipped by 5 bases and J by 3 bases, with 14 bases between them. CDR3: CASSNMGQDYNEQFF. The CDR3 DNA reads TGTGCCAGCAGCAATATGGGGCAGGACTACAATGAGCAGTTCTTC.

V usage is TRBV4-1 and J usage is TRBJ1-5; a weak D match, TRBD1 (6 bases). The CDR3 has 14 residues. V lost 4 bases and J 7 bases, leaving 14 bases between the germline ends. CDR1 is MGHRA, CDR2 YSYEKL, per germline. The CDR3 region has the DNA TGCGCCAGCAGCCCCACTCTGGGGGGCCAGCCCCAGCATTTT. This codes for CASSPTLGGQPQHF.

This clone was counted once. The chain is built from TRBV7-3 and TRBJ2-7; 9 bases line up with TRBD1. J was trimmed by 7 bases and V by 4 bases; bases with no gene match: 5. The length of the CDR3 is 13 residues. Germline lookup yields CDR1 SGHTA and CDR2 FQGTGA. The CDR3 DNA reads TGTGCCAGCAGCTCCACAGGGGGCAATGAGCAGTACTTC. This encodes CASSSTGGNEQYF.

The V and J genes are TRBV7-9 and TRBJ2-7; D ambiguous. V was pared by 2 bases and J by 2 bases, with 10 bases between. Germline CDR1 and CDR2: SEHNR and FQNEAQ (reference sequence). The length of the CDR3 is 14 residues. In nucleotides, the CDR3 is TGTGCCAGCAGCTTACATAGGGAACCCTACGAGCAGTACTTC. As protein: CASSLHREPYEQYF. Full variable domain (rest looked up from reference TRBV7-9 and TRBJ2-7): DTGVSQNPRHKITKRGQNVTFRCDPISEHNRLYWYRQTLGQGPEFLTYFQNEAQLEKSRLLSDRFSAERPKGSFSTLEIQRTEQGDSAMYLCASSLHREPYEQYFGPGTRLTVT.

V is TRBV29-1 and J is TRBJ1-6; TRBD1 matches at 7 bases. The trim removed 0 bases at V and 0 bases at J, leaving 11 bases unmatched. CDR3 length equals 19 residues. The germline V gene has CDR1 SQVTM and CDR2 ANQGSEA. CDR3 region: CSVEEPQGIFSSYNSPLHF. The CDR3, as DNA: TGCAGCGTTGAAGAGCCACAGGGGATTTTTAGCTCCTATAATTCACCCCTCCACTTT.

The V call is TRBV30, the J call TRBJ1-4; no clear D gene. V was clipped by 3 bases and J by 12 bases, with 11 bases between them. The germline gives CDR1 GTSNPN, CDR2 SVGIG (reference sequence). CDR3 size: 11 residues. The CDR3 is CAWSATPELFF. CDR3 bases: TGTGCCTGGAGCGCTACCCCGGAACTGTTTTTT. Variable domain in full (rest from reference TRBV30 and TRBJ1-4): SQTIHQWPATLVQPVGSPLSLECTVEGTSNPNLYWYRQAAGRGLQLLFYSVGIGQISSEVPQNLSASRPQDRQFILSSKKLLLSDSGFYLCAWSATPELFFGSGTQLSVL.

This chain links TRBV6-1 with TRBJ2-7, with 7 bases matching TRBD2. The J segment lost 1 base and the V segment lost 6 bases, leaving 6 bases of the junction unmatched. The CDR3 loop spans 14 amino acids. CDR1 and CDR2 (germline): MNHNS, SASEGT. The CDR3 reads CASSDKLASYEQYF. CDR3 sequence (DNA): TGTGCCAGCAGCGACAAACTAGCGTCCTACGAGCAGTACTTC.

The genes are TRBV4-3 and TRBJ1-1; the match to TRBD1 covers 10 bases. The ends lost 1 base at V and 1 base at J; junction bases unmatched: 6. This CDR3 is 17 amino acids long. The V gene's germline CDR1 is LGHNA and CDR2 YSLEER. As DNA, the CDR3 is TGCGCCAGCAGCCAAGTGAGGGGACAGGGGTCGAACACTGAAGCTTTCTTT. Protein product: CASSQVRGQGSNTEAFF.

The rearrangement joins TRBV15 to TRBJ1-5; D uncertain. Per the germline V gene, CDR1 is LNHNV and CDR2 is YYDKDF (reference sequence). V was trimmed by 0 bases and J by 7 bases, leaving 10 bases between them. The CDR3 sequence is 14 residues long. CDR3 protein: CATSRERVVQPQHF. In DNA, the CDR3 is TGTGCCACCAGCAGAGAGCGGGTCGTACAGCCCCAGCATTTT.

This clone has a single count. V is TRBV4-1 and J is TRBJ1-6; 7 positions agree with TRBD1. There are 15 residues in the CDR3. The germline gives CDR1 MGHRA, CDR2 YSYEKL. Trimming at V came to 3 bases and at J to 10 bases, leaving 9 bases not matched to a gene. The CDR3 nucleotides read TGCGCCAGCAGCCAGCGCGACAGGGTTGAATCACCCCTCCACTTT. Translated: CASSQRDRVESPLHF.

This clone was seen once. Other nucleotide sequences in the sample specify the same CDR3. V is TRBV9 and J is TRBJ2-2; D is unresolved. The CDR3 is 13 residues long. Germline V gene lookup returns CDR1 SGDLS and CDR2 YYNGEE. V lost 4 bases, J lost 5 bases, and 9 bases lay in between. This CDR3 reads CASSPPLTGELFF. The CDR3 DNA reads TGTGCCAGCAGCCCCCCCCTGACCGGGGAGCTGTTTTTT.

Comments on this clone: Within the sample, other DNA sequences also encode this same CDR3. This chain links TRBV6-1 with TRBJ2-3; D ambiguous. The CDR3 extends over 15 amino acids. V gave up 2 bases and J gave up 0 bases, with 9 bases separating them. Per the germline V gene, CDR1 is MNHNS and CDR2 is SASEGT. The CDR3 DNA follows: TGTGCCAGCAGTGAACTCAGGTATAGCACAGATACGCAGTATTTT. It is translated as CASSELRYSTDTQYF.

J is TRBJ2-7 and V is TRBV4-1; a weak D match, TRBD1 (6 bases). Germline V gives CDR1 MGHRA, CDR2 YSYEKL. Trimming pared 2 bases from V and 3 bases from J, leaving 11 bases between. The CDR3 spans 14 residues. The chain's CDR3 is CASSQHGTNYEQYF. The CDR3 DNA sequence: TGCGCCAGCAGCCAACACGGGACAAACTACGAGCAGTACTTC.

In DNA, the CDR3 is TGCAGCGTTGGCTTACTAATCCCCTACAATGAGCAGTTCTTC. Translated: CSVGLLIPYNEQFF. V usage is TRBV29-1 and J usage is TRBJ2-1, with D unresolved. The germline CDR1 and CDR2 sequences are SQVTM and ANQGSEA. The V end was cut by 4 bases, the J end by 2 bases, with 12 bases between. The CDR3 is 14 amino acids.

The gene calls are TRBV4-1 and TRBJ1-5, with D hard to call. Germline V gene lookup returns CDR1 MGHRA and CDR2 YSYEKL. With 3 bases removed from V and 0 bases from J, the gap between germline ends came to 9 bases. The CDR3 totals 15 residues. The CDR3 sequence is CASSQGSGSNQPQHF. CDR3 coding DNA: TGCGCCAGCAGCCAGGGTTCAGGTAGCAATCAGCCCCAGCATTTT.

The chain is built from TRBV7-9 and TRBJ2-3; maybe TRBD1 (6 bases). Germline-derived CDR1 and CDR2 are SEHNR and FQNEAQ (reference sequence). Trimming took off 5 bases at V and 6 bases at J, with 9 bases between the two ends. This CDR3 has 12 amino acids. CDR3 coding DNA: TGTGCCAGCAGCGGGGGCCCGGATACGCAGTATTTT. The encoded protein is CASSGGPDTQYF.

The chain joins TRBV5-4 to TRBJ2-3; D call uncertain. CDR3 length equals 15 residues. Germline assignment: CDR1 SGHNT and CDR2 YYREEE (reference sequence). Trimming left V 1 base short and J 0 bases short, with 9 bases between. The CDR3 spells CASSLSGPSTDTQYF. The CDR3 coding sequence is TGTGCCAGCAGCTTGTCGGGTCCAAGCACAGATACGCAGTATTTT. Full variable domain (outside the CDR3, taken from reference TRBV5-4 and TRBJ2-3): ETGVTQSPTHLIKTRGQQVTLRCSSQSGHNTVSWYQQALGQGPQFIFQYYREEENGRGNFPPRFSGLQFPNYSSELNVNALELDDSALYLCASSLSGPSTDTQYFGPGTRLTVL.

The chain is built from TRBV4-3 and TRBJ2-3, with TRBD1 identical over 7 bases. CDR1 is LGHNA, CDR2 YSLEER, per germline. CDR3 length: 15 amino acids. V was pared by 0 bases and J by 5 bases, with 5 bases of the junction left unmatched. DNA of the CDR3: TGCGCCAGCAGCCAAGATGCAGGGGGAGAAGATACGCAGTATTTT. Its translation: CASSQDAGGEDTQYF.

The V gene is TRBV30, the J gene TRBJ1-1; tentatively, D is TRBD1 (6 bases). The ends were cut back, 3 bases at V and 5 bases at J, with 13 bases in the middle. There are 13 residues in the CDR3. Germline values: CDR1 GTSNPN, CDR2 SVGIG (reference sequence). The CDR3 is CAWSSGAGTEAFF. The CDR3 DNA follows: TGTGCCTGGAGCTCGGGGGCAGGGACTGAAGCTTTCTTT.

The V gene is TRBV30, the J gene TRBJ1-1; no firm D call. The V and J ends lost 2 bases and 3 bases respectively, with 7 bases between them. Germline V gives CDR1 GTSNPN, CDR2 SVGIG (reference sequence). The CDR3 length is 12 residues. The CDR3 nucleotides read TGTGCCTGGAGTTGGTGGGACACTGAAGCTTTCTTT. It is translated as CAWSWWDTEAFF.

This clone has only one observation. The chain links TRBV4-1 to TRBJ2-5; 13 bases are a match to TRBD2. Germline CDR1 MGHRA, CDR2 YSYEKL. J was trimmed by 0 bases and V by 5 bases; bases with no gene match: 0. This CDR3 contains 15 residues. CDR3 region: CASSTSGGDQETQYF. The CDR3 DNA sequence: TGCGCCAGCAGCACTAGCGGGGGGGACCAAGAGACCCAGTACTTC.

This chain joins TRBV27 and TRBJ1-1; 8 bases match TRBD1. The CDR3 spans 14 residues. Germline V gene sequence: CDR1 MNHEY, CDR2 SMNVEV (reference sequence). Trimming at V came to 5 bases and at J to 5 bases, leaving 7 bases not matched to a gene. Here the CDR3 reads CASSIGQGGTEAFF. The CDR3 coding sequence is TGTGCCAGCAGTATTGGACAGGGAGGGACTGAAGCTTTCTTT.